The T cell receptor beta chain described here comes from a study of blood T cell repertoires in COVID-19. Methods used by the authors: Nucleated cell number was recorded as an estimate derived from reference gene primer amplification. The assay was immunoSEQ multiplex PCR, and TCRdb's table has in-frame clones only and misses some. D and trimming come from the DNA, and the V and J calls and clone size come from that table. In the table there are about 52,000 clones, roughly 89% of which are singletons. Trimming left V 0 bases short and J 9 bases short, with 9 bases between. Germline V gene lookup returns CDR1 SGHRS and CDR2 YFSETQ. This CDR3 is built from 12 residues.

Sequencing used peripheral blood. The rearrangement joins TRBV5-1 to TRBJ1-1; possibly TRBD1 for D (5 bases). The receptor was isolated from a man aged 55 to 70 with active COVID-19. CDR3 region: CASSLDLDKAFF. The CDR3 DNA follows: TGCGCCAGCAGCTTGGATCTGGACAAAGCTTTCTTT.